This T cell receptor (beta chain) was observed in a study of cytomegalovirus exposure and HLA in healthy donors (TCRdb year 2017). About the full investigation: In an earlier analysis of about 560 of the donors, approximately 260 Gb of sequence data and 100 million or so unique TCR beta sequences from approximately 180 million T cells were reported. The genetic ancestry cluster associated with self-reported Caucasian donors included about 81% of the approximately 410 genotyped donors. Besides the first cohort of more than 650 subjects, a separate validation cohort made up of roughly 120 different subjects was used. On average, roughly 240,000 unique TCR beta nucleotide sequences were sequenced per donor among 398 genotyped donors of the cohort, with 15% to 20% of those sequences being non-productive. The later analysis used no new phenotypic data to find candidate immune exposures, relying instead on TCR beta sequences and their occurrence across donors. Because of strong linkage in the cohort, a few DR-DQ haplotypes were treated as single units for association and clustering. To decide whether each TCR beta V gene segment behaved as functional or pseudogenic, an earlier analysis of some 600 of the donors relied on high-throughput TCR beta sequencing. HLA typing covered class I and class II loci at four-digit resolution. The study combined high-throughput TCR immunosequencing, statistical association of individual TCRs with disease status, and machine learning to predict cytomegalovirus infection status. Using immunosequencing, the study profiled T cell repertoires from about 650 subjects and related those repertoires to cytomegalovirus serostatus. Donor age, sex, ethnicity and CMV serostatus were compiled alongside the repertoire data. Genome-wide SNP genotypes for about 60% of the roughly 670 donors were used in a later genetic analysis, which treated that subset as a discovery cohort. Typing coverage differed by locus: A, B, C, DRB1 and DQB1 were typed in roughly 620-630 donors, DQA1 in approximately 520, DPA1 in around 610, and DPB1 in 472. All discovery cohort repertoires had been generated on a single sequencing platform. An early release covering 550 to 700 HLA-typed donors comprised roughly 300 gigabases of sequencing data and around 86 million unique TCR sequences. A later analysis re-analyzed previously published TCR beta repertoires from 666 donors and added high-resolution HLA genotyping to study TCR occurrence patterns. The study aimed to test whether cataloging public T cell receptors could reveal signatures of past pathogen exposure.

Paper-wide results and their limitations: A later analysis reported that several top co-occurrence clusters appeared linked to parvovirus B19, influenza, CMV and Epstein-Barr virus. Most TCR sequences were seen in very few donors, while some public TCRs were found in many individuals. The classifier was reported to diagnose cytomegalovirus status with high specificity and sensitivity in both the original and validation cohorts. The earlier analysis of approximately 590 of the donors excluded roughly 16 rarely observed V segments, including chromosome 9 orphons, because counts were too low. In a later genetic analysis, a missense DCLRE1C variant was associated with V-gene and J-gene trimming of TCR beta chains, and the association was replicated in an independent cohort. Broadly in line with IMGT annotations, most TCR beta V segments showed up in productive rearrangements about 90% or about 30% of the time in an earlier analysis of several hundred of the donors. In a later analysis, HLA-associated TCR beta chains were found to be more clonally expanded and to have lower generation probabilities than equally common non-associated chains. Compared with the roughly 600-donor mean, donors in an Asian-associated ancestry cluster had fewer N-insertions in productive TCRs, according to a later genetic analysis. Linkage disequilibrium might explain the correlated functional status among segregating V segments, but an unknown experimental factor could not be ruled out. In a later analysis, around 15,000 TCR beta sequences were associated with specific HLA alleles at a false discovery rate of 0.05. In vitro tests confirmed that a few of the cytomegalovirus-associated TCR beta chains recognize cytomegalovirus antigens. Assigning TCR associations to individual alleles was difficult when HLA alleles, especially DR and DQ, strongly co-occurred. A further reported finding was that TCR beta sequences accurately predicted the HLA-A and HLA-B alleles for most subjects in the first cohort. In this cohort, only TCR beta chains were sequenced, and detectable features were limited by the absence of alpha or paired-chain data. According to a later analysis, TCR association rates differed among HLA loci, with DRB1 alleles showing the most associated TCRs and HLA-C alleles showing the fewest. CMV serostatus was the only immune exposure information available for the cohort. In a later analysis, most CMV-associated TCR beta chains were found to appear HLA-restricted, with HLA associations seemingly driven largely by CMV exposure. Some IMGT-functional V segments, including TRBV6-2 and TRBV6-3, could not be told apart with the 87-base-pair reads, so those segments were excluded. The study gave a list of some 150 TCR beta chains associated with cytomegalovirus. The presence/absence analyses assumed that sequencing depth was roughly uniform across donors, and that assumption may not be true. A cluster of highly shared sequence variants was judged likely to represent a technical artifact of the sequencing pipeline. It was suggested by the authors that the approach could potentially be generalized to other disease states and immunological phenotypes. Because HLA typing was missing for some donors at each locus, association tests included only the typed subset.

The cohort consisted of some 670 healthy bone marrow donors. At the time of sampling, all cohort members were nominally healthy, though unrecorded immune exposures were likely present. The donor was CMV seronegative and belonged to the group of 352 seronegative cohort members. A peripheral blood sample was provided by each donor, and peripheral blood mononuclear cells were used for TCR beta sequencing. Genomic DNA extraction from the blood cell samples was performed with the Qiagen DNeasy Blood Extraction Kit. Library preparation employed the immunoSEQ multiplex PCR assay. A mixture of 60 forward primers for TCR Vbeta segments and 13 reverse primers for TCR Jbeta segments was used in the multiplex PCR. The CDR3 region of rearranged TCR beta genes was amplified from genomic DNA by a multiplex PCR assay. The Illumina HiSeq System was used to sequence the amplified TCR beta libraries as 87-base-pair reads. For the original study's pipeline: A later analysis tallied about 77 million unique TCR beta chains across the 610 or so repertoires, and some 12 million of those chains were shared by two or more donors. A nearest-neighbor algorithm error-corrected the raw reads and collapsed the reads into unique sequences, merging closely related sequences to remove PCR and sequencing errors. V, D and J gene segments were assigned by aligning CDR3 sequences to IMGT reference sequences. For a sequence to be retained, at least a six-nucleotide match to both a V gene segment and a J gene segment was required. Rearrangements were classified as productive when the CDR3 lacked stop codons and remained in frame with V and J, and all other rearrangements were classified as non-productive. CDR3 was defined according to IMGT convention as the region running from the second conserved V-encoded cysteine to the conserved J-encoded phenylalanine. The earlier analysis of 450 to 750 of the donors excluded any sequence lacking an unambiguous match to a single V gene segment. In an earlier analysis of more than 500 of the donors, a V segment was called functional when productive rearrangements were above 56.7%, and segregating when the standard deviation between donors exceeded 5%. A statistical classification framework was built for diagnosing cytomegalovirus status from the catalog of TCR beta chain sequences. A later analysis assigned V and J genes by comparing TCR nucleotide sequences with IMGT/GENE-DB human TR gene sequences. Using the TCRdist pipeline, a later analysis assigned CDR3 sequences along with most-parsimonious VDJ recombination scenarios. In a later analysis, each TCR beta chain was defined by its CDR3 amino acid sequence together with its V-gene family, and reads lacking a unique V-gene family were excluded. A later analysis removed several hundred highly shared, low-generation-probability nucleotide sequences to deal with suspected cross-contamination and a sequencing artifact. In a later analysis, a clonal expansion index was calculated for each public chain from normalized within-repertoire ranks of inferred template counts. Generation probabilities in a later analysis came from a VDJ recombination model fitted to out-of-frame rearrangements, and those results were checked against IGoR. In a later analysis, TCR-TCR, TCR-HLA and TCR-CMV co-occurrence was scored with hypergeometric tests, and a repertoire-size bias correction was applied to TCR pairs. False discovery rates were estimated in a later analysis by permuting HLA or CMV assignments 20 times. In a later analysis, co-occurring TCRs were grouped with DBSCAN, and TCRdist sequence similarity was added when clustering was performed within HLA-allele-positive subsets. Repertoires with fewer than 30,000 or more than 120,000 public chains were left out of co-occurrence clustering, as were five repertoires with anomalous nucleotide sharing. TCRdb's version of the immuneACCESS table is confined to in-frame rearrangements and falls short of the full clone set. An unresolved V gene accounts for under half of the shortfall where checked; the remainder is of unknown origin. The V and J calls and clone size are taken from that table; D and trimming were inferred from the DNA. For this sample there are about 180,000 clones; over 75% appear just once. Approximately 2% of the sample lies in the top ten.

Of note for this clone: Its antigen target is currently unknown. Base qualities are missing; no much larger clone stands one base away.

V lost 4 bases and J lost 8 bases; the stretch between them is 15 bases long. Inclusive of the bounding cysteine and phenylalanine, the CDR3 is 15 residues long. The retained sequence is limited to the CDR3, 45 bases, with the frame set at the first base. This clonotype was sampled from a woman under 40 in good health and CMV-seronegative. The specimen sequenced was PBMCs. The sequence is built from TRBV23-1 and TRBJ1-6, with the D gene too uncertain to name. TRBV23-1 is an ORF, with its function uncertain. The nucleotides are TGCGCCAGCAGTCCCCCTTTGCGGAGGGATTCACCCCTCCACTTT. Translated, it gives CASSPPLRRDSPLHF.